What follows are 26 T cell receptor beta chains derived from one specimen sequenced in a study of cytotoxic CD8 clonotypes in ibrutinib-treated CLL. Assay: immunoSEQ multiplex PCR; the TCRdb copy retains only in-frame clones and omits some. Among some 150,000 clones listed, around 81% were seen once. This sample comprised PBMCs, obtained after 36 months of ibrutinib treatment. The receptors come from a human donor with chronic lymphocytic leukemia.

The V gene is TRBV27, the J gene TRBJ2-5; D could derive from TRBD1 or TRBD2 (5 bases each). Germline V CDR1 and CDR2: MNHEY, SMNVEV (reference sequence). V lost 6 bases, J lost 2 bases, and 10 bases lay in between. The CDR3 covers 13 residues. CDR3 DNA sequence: TGTGCCAGCAGAGGGACCACACAAGAGACCCAGTACTTC. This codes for CASRGTTQETQYF.

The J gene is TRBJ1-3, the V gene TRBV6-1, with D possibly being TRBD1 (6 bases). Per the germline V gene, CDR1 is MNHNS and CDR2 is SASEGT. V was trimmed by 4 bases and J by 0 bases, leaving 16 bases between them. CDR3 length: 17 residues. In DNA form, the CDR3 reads TGTGCCAGCAGTGGTACCGGGACAAGGCACTCTGGAAACACCATATATTTT. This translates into CASSGTGTRHSGNTIYF.

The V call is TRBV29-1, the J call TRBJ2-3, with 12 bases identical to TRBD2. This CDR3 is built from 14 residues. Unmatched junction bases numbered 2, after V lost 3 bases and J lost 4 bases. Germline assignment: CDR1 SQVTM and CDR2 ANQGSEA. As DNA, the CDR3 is TGCAGCGTTGAGACTAGCGGGGGACCAGATACGCAGTATTTT. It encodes CSVETSGGPDTQYF.

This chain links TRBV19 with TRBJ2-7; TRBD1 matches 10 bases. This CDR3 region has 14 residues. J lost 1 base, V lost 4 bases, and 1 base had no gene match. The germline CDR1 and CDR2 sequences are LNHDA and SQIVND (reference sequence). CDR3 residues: CASSKGQGSYEQYF. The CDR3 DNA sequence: TGTGCCAGTAGTAAGGGACAGGGGTCCTACGAGCAGTACTTC.

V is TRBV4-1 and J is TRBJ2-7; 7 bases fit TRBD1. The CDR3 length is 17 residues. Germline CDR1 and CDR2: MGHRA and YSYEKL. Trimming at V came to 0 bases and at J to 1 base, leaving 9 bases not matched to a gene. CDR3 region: CASSQEETGYGSYEQYF. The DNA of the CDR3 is TGCGCCAGCAGCCAAGAGGAGACAGGGTATGGGTCCTACGAGCAGTACTTC.

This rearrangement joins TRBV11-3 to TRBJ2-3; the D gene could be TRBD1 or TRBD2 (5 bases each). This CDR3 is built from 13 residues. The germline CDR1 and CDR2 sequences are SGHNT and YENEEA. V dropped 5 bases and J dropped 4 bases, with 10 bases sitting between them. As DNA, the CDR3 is TGTGCCAGCAGCGGCCGGGACCCAGATACGCAGTATTTT. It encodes CASSGRDPDTQYF.

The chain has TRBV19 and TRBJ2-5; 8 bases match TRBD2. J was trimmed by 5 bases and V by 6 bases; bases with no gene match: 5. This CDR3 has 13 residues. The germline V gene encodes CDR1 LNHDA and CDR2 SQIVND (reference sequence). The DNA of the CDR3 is TGTGCCAGTAGGGAAGCGGGAGTGGAGACCCAGTACTTC. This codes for CASREAGVETQYF. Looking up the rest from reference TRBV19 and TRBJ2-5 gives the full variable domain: DGGITQSPKYLFRKEGQNVTLSCEQNLNHDAMYWYRQDPGQGLRLIYYSQIVNDFQKGDIAEGYSVSREKKESFPLTVTSAQKNPTAFYLCASREAGVETQYFGPGTRLLVL.

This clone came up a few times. The CDR3 coding sequence is TGTGCCAGCAGCTTACAGGGCGTTGGCTACACCTTC. It translates to CASSLQGVGYTF. The genes are TRBV5-4 and TRBJ1-2; possibly TRBD1 for D (6 bases). The CDR3 length is 12 residues. Trimming removed 2 bases from V and 7 bases from J, with 9 bases in between. The germline CDR1 and CDR2 sequences are SGHNT and YYREEE (reference sequence).

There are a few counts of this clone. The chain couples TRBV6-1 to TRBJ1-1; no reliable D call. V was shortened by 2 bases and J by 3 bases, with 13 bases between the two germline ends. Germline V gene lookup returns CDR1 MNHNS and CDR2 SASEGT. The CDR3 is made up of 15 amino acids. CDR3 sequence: CASSELVTFYTEAFF. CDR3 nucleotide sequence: TGTGCCAGCAGTGAATTGGTTACGTTTTACACTGAAGCTTTCTTT.

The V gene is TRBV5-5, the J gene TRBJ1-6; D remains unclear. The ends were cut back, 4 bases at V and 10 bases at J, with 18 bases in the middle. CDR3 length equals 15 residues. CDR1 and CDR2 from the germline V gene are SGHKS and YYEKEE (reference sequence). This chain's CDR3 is CASSLLLGSGSPLHF. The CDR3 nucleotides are TGTGCCAGCAGCCTCCTCCTCGGGAGTGGGTCACCCCTCCACTTT.

CDR3 sequence reads: CASSDGTGGNTEAFF. The CDR3 nucleotides read TGCGCCAGCAGCGATGGGACAGGGGGGAACACTGAAGCTTTCTTT. The chain employs TRBV5-1 and TRBJ1-1, with 11 bases matching TRBD1. CDR3 size: 15 residues. Unmatched junction bases numbered 3, after V lost 4 bases and J lost 1 base. The germline CDR1 and CDR2 sequences are SGHRS and YFSETQ. The whole variable domain, filled in from reference TRBV5-1 and TRBJ1-1, reads KAGVTQTPRYLIKTRGQQVTLSCSPISGHRSVSWYQQTPGQGLQFLFEYFSETQRNKGNFPGRFSGRQFSNSRSEMNVSTLELGDSALYLCASSDGTGGNTEAFFGQGTRLTVV.

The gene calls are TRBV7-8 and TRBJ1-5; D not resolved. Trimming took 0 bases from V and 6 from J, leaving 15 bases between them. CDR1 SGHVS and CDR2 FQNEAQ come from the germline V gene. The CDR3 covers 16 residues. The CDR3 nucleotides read TGTGCCAGCAGCTTAGCCTACAGCTCCTGGGGTCAGCCCCAGCATTTT. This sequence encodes CASSLAYSSWGQPQHF.

CDR3 coding DNA: TGCGCCAGCAGCTTTTCGCCAGGGGTCGGCTCCTACGAGCAGTACTTC. This codes for CASSFSPGVGSYEQYF. The chain links TRBV5-1 to TRBJ2-7; D might be TRBD1 (6 bases). The CDR3 is 16 residues long. In germline, CDR1 is SGHRS, CDR2 YFSETQ. V gave up 2 bases and J gave up 0 bases, with 15 bases separating them.

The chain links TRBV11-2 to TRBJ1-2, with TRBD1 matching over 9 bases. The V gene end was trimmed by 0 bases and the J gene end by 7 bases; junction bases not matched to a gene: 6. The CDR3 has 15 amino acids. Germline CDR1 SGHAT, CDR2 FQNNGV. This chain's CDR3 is CASSLEPTGGGGYTF. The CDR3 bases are TGTGCCAGCAGCTTAGAGCCAACAGGGGGCGGTGGCTACACCTTC.

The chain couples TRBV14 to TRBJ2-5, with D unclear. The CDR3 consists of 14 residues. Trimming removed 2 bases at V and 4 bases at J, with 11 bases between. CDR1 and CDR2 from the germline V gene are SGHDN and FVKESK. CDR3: CASSQYPPGETQYF. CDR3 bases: TGTGCCAGCAGCCAATATCCACCCGGAGAGACCCAGTACTTC.

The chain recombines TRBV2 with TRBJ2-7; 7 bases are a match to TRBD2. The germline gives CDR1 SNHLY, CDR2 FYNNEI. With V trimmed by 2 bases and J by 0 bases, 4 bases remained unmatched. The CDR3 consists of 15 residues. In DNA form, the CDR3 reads TGTGCCAGCAGTGAACGGCGGGGGAGCTCCTACGAGCAGTACTTC. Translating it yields CASSERRGSSYEQYF.

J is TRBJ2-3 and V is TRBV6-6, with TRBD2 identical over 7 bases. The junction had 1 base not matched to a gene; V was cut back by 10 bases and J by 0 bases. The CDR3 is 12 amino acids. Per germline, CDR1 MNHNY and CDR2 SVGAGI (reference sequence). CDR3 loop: CAMGGSTDTQYF. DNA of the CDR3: TGTGCCATGGGAGGGAGCACAGATACGCAGTATTTT.

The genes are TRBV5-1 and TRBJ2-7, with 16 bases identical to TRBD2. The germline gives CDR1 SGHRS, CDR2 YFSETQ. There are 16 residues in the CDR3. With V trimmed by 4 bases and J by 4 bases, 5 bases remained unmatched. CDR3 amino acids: CASSGGLAGGTYEQYF. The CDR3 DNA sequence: TGCGCCAGCAGCGGGGGACTAGCGGGAGGGACGTACGAGCAGTACTTC.

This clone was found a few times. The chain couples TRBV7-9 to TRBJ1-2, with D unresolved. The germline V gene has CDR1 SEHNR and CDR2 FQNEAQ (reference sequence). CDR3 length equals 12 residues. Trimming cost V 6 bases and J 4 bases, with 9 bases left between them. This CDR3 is CASRARSYGYTF. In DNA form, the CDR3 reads TGTGCCAGCAGGGCTCGCTCCTATGGCTACACCTTC.

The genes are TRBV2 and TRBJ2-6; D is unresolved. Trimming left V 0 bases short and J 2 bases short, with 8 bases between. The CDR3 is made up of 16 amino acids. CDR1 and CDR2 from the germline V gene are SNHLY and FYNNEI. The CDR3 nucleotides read TGTGCCAGCAGTGAAGCGGGTTCCCCTGGGGCCAACGTCCTGACTTTC. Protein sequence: CASSEAGSPGANVLTF.

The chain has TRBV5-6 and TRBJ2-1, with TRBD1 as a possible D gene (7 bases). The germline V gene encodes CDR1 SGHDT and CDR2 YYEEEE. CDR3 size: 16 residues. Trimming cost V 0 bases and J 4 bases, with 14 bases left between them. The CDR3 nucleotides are TGTGCCAGCAGCTTGGACCTGCGGGACAGTTACAATGAGCAGTTCTTC. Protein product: CASSLDLRDSYNEQFF.

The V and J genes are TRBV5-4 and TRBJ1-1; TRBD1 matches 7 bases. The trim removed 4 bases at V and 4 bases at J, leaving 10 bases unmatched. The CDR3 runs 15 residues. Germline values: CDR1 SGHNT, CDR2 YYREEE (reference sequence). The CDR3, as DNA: TGTGCCAGCAGCAGGGAGGGGGCGCCGGGCACTGAAGCTTTCTTT. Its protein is CASSREGAPGTEAFF.

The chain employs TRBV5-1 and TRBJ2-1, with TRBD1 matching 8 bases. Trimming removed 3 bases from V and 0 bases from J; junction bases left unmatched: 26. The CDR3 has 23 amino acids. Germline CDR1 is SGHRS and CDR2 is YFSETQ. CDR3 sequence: CASSSSGQGKNPKQQSSYNEQFF. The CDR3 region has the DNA TGCGCCAGCAGCTCCTCCGGACAGGGTAAGAACCCTAAGCAACAAAGCTCCTACAATGAGCAGTTCTTC.

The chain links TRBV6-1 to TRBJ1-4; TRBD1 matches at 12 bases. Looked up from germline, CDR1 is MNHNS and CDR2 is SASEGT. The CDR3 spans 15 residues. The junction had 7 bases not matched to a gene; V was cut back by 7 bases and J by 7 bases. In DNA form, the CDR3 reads TGTGCCAGCAACAGGGACAGGGGGCTTGGTGAAAAACTGTTTTTT. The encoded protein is CASNRDRGLGEKLFF.

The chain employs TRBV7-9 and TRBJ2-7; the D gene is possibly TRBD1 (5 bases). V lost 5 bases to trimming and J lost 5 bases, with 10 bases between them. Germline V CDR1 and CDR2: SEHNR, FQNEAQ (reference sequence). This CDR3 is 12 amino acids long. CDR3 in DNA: TGTGCCAGCAGCCGAGACAGTGACGAGCAGTACTTC. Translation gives CASSRDSDEQYF.

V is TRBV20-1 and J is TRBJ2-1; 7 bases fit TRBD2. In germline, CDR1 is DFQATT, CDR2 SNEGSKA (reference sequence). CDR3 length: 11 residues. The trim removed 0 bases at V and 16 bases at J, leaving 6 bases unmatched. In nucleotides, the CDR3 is TGCAGTGCTAGAGACGGACTAGTATACTTCTTC. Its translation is CSARDGLVYFF.